This TCR beta chain appears in the sequencing data of a study of T cell repertoires in cytomegalovirus infection. Study at large: Public TCR beta signatures were indicative of both CMV infection and a matching HLA type. Study-level points and caveats: Cumulative frequency (of public TCR beta family members) identified carriers of CMV plus the relevant HLA. Clonotypes of TCR beta that were HLA-C-restricted and CMV-specific dominated the ex vivo response.

V shed 5 bases and J shed 0 bases, with 13 bases lying between them. Germline values: CDR1 MGHDK, CDR2 SYGVNS. The CDR3 runs to 16 residues. This clonotype was seen repeatedly, ten times or more. Its antigen remains unknown. TCRdb re-derived calls from the reads in MiXCR, one entry per CDR3 protein. The repertoire holds 200,000 to 300,000 distinct CDR3 sequences, with roughly an eighth as singletons. The specimen was PBMCs. The chain is built from TRBV25-1 and TRBJ2-2; either TRBD1 or TRBD2 may supply D (5 bases each). The clonotype comes from a human donor in good health (CMV status not recorded). Some clones in this sample may be carry-over from other donors' samples. As DNA, the CDR3 is TGTGCCAGCAGTCCCCTCCGGGACGCGAACACCGGGGAGCTGTTTTTT. Protein product: CASSPLRDANTGELFF.